This entry is about one T cell receptor (beta chain). The target antigen is unknown. This record comes from a study of beta chain features in type 1 diabetes. Findings of the study overall: TCRB CDR3s were moderately but significantly shorter in Type 1 diabetes patients in all four CD4+ subsets.

All of the isolated RNA was reverse transcribed, so expressed TCRB transcripts were sequenced. This table comes from immunoSEQ multiplex PCR, and its TCRdb copy is limited to in-frame clones, with some not included. The data show hundreds of thousands of clones, with roughly 13% seen just once and approximately 0.042% held by the top ten. V was pared by 5 bases and J by 1 base, with 1 base of the junction left unmatched. Germline V gene data show CDR1 as MNHEY and CDR2 as SVGAGI. The CDR3 is made up of 14 amino acids. This chain connects TRBV6-5 to TRBJ2-3; 9 bases align to TRBD2. The sample taken for sequencing was naive CD4+ T cells from blood. This clonotype was sampled from a young man with type 1 diabetes. The CDR3, as DNA: TGTGCCAGCAGTGAGCGGGGGGGCACAGATACGCAGTATTTT. It is translated as CASSERGGTDTQYF.